Listed below are T cell receptor beta chains from one sample, sequenced in a study of T cells in Graves' hyperthyroidism and ophthalmopathy. TCRdb re-derived calls from the multiplex PCR reads in MiXCR, one entry per CDR3 protein. The top ten hold less than 8.5% of the sample, which has hundreds of thousands of distinct CDR3 sequences, just under 45% seen once. Specimen: peripheral blood or thyroid tissue (not recorded which). These receptors all come from an adult man with Graves' disease, either hyperthyroidism or ophthalmopathy (not recorded which). Both conserved end residues are part of each CDR3. Fields, in order: clone size, V gene, D gene, J gene, CDR3 protein, CDR3 DNA. The D gene is left open where the match is weak. Size is omitted from some rows. Given values are once, few, many or a class for expanded clones.

many	TRBV15	-	TRBJ2-2	CATSRTLANTGELFF	TGTGCCACCAGCAGAACACTTGCGAACACCGGGGAGCTGTTTTTT
-	TRBV10-3	TRBD1	TRBJ1-1	CAVRGMSTEAFF	TGTGCTGTCAGGGGGATGTCCACTGAAGCTTTCTTT
many	TRBV2	-	TRBJ1-5	CASSEKTLSNQPQHF	TGTGCCAGCAGTGAGAAGACACTTAGCAATCAGCCCCAGCATTTT
many	TRBV19	-	TRBJ1-6	CASSMGTDSPLHF	TGTGCCAGTAGTATGGGGACCGATTCACCCCTCCACTTT
once	TRBV10-3	-	TRBJ1-1	CAISEVGRRVFF	TGTGCCATCAGTGAGGTCGGGCGGCGAGTTTTCTTT
-	TRBV25-1	-	TRBJ2-7	CASREGAYEQYF	TGTGCCAGCAGAGAGGGTGCCTACGAGCAGTACTTC
-	TRBV2	-	TRBJ1-2	CASSQPMESNGYTF	TGTGCCAGCAGCCAACCCATGGAATCCAATGGCTACACCTTC
-	TRBV6-5	TRBD1	TRBJ2-7	CASSYSNLGQGSYEQYF	TGTGCCAGCAGTTACTCAAACCTAGGACAGGGCTCCTACGAGCAGTACTTC
-	TRBV28	-	TRBJ1-5	CASSPLISGNQPQHF	TGTGCCAGCAGCCCCCTGATTAGTGGCAATCAGCCCCAGCATTTT
many	TRBV2	-	TRBJ1-2	CASRSGTHYGYTF	TGTGCCAGCAGATCCGGGACGCACTATGGCTACACCTTC
-	TRBV7-2	-	TRBJ1-3	CASSSPGQGFTIYF	TGTGCCAGCAGTTCACCGGGTCAAGGTTTCACCATATATTTT
-	TRBV7-4	TRBD2	TRBJ2-2	CASSSTSGGAGELFF	TGTGCCAGCAGCTCAACTAGCGGGGGGGCCGGGGAGCTGTTTTTT
-	TRBV25-1	-	TRBJ1-1	CASSEWGERTEAFF	TGTGCCAGCAGTGAATGGGGTGAACGGACTGAAGCTTTCTTT
-	TRBV12-3/TRBV12-4	TRBD1	TRBJ2-5	CASSTGQVGGETQYF	TGTGCCAGCAGCACTGGACAGGTCGGAGGAGAGACCCAGTACTTC
-	TRBV7-6	TRBD2	TRBJ2-5	CASSRTSGGLQETQYF	TGTGCCAGCAGCCGGACTAGCGGAGGTCTTCAAGAGACCCAGTACTTC
few	TRBV7-9	-	TRBJ2-2	CASSFPRGQIGELFF	TGTGCCAGCAGCTTCCCACGGGGGCAAATCGGGGAGCTGTTTTTT
-	TRBV7-3	-	TRBJ1-5	CASSLCGPQFYSNQPQHF	TGTGCCAGCAGCTTATGCGGGCCGCAGTTCTATAGCAATCAGCCCCAGCATTTT
many	TRBV20-1	-	TRBJ1-4	CSATQGSNEKLFF	TGCAGTGCCACACAGGGTTCAAATGAAAAACTGTTTTTT
many	TRBV7-8	-	TRBJ1-1	CASSLAREREAFF	TGTGCCAGCAGCTTAGCCCGGGAACGAGAAGCTTTCTTT
-	TRBV7-9	TRBD1	TRBJ2-5	CAGSSGQQETQYF	TGTGCCGGCAGTTCGGGACAGCAAGAGACCCAGTACTTC
many	TRBV7-8	TRBD1	TRBJ2-7	CASSAQSGTGKVEQYF	TGTGCCAGCAGCGCCCAATCCGGGACAGGGAAGGTCGAGCAGTACTTC
once	TRBV25-1	-	TRBJ1-2	CASSGVGLNYGYTF	TGTGCCAGCAGTGGGGTGGGACTAAACTATGGCTACACCTTC
-	TRBV29-1	-	TRBJ1-2	CSVERANYGYTF	TGCAGCGTTGAACGGGCTAACTATGGCTACACCTTC
-	TRBV15	TRBD2	TRBJ2-2	CATSRDSIGRQLFF	TGTGCCACCAGCAGAGATTCTATCGGGAGGCAGCTGTTTTTT
-	TRBV5-4	TRBD1	TRBJ1-6	CASSPPGTGSSSPLHF	TGTGCCAGCAGCCCACCCGGGACAGGGTCTTCTTCACCCCTCCACTTT
-	TRBV9	-	TRBJ2-5	CACSVGGYGETQYF	TGTGCCTGCAGCGTTGGAGGTTATGGGGAGACCCAGTACTTC
-	TRBV5-1	TRBD1	TRBJ1-6	CASSSPGGNPPLHF	TGCGCCAGCAGCTCGCCAGGGGGGAATCCACCCCTCCACTTT
-	TRBV24-1	TRBD1	TRBJ2-7	CATTWDRGDYEQYF	TGTGCCACCACCTGGGACAGGGGGGACTACGAGCAGTACTTC
many	TRBV29-1	TRBD1	TRBJ2-5	CSVGTGGQTQYF	TGCAGCGTTGGGACAGGGGGACAGACCCAGTACTTC
once	TRBV12-3/TRBV12-4	-	TRBJ1-1	CASSSGRVTEAFF	TGTGCCAGCAGTTCAGGGAGGGTCACTGAAGCTTTCTTT
-	TRBV14	-	TRBJ2-5	CASSQVKQKETQYF	TGTGCCAGCAGCCAAGTAAAACAGAAAGAGACCCAGTACTTC
few	TRBV2	TRBD2	TRBJ2-7	CASSYFSGTTYEQYF	TGTGCCAGCAGTTACTTTAGCGGGACCACCTACGAGCAGTACTTC
-	TRBV12-3/TRBV12-4	TRBD1	TRBJ1-3	CASSGTGTDSGNTIYF	TGTGCCAGCAGCGGTACCGGGACAGACTCTGGAAACACCATATATTTT
-	TRBV10-3	-	TRBJ1-3	CASSEDIPRRNTIYF	TGTGCCAGCAGTGAAGACATCCCAAGGAGAAACACCATATATTTT
many	TRBV7-3	-	TRBJ1-1	CASSSTGLTEAFF	TGTGCCAGCAGCTCGACAGGCTTAACTGAAGCTTTCTTT
-	TRBV25-1	-	TRBJ1-2	CASSDVPFWSGYTF	TGTGCCAGCAGCGACGTACCTTTCTGGAGTGGCTACACCTTC
few	TRBV20-1	TRBD2	TRBJ2-5	CSARDFRAGGKETQYF	TGCAGTGCTAGAGATTTTCGGGCGGGGGGGAAGGAGACCCAGTACTTC
-	TRBV2	-	TRBJ2-7	CASSFYKEAYEQYF	TGTGCCAGCAGTTTTTATAAGGAAGCATACGAGCAGTACTTC
few	TRBV20-1	-	TRBJ1-5	CSARVRGRAGNQPQHF	TGCAGTGCTAGAGTCCGGGGGAGGGCCGGCAATCAGCCCCAGCATTTT
-	TRBV6-9	TRBD1	TRBJ1-6	CASSEASRTGGFSPLHF	TGTGCCAGCAGTGAAGCGTCCCGGACAGGGGGATTCTCACCCCTCCACTTT
-	TRBV7-2	-	TRBJ1-6	CASSSAVGGRGSPLHF	TGTGCCAGCAGCTCAGCGGTCGGAGGGAGGGGATCACCCCTCCACTTT
once	TRBV10-3	TRBD1	TRBJ1-3	CAISDPVTGTHSGNTIYF	TGTGCCATCAGTGACCCAGTGACAGGGACCCACTCTGGAAACACCATATATTTT
-	TRBV6-6	TRBD1	TRBJ1-5	CASSEGTGGAEPQHF	TGTGCCAGCAGTGAGGGGACAGGGGGCGCGGAGCCCCAGCATTTT
many	TRBV7-8	-	TRBJ1-6	CASSLFEGVSNSPLHF	TGTGCCAGCAGCTTATTTGAGGGGGTTTCCAATTCACCCCTCCACTTT
many	TRBV7-9	-	TRBJ1-1	CASSPLATVPQAFF	TGTGCCAGCAGCCCCCTTGCGACAGTTCCTCAAGCTTTCTTT
few	TRBV6-6	-	TRBJ1-4	CASNPRQGRGNEKLFF	TGTGCCAGCAACCCTAGGCAGGGGCGGGGTAATGAAAAACTGTTTTTT
-	TRBV2	-	TRBJ2-7	CASSGRSGTPVHEQYF	TGTGCCAGCAGCGGACGTTCTGGGACTCCAGTCCACGAGCAGTACTTC
few	TRBV6-6	TRBD1	TRBJ2-7	CASSPSGGQLEQYF	TGTGCCAGCAGCCCATCAGGGGGCCAGCTCGAGCAGTACTTC
many	TRBV2	-	TRBJ2-2	CASKSKANTGELFF	TGTGCCAGCAAGAGTAAGGCGAACACCGGGGAGCTGTTTTTT
-	TRBV5-1	TRBD1	TRBJ1-2	CASSRDRLGYTF	TGCGCCAGCAGCCGGGACAGACTTGGCTACACCTTC
-	TRBV7-9	TRBD2	TRBJ2-7	CANSRPGLEDEQYF	TGTGCCAACAGCCGACCGGGACTAGAGGACGAGCAGTACTTC
few	TRBV7-2	-	TRBJ2-6	CASSSLTF	TGTGCCAGCAGCTCCCTGACTTTC
-	TRBV29-1	-	TRBJ1-2	CSSEASGLGYTF	TGCAGCAGTGAAGCATCCGGGCTTGGCTACACCTTC
-	TRBV7-2	-	TRBJ1-5	CASSPAGLNQSQHF	TGTGCCAGCAGCCCAGCGGGCCTCAATCAATCCCAGCATTTT
-	TRBV29-1	TRBD1	TRBJ1-5	CSGGTGNQPQHF	TGCAGCGGAGGGACAGGCAATCAGCCCCAGCATTTT
-	TRBV10-3	-	TRBJ1-5	CAISDGGAPSNQPQHF	TGTGCCATCAGTGATGGGGGGGCTCCGAGCAATCAGCCCCAGCATTTT
-	TRBV18	-	TRBJ1-1	CASSPTPGRGFF	TGTGCCAGCTCACCCACGCCCGGGAGGGGTTTCTTT
many	TRBV7-9	-	TRBJ1-5	CASSLALEGQPQHF	TGTGCCAGCAGCTTAGCACTGGAGGGGCAGCCCCAGCATTTT